The 31 T cell receptor beta chains below all came from one sample that was sequenced in a study of shared clonotypes between healthy human individuals. Libraries were prepared by immunoSEQ multiplex PCR; TCRdb keeps only in-frame clonotypes and omits some of them. This table holds some 500,000 clones, about 95% found once. The material sequenced was naive CD4+ T cells sorted from blood. The subset was: CD45RA+ positively selected. These receptors were obtained from a woman younger than 45 in good health.

This chain joins TRBV18 and TRBJ1-3; no reliable D call. V was trimmed by 8 bases and J by 0 bases, leaving 14 bases between them. CDR1 and CDR2 from the germline V gene are KGHSH and LQKENI. This CDR3 has 15 amino acids. Here the CDR3 DNA reads TGTGCCAGCGCGACTGAATTTTTCTCTGGAAACACCATATATTTT. Its protein product is CASATEFFSGNTIYF.

V is TRBV11-2 and J is TRBJ2-5; TRBD1 agrees at 10 bases. J was trimmed by 11 bases and V by 8 bases; bases with no gene match: 8. Germline V gene lookup returns CDR1 SGHAT and CDR2 FQNNGV. The CDR3 covers 12 residues. The DNA of the CDR3 is TGTGCCAGCCGACAGGGGGCGGGGGAGCAGTACTTC. Amino acid sequence: CASRQGAGEQYF.

This clone was seen a single time. This sequence joins TRBV10-3 and TRBJ2-3; 7 nucleotides match TRBD2. V dropped 3 bases and J dropped 5; count of bases not matched to a gene: 5. CDR3 length equals 14 residues. Looked up from germline, CDR1 is ENHRY and CDR2 is SYGVKD. CDR3: CAISDYQREDTQYF. CDR3 nucleotides: TGTGCCATCAGTGATTATCAGCGGGAAGATACGCAGTATTTT.

V usage is TRBV5-5 and J usage is TRBJ1-4; maybe TRBD1 (6 bases). This CDR3 comprises 12 residues. V lost 4 bases to trimming and J lost 13 bases, with 14 bases between them. Germline-derived CDR1 and CDR2 are SGHKS and YYEKEE (reference sequence). The CDR3 loop reads CASSKRTERLFF. Written as DNA, the CDR3 is TGTGCCAGCAGCAAAAGGACAGAGAGACTGTTTTTT. Together with reference TRBV5-5 and TRBJ1-4, the CDR3 gives the full variable domain: DAGVTQSPTHLIKTRGQQVTLRCSPISGHKSVSWYQQVLGQGPQFIFQYYEKEERGRGNFPDRFSARQFPNYSSELNVNALLLGDSALYLCASSKRTERLFFGSGTQLSVL.

This clone came up a few times. The CDR3 region is CASSISVTVNYGYTF. For the CDR3, the DNA is TGTGCCAGTAGTATCAGCGTGACAGTGAACTATGGCTACACCTTC. The V and J genes are TRBV19 and TRBJ1-2; D may be TRBD1 (5 bases). The germline CDR1 and CDR2 sequences are LNHDA and SQIVND (reference sequence). The CDR3 is 15 residues long. With 3 bases removed from V and 2 bases from J, the gap between germline ends came to 13 bases. The full variable domain, its missing parts supplied by reference TRBV19 and TRBJ1-2, is DGGITQSPKYLFRKEGQNVTLSCEQNLNHDAMYWYRQDPGQGLRLIYYSQIVNDFQKGDIAEGYSVSREKKESFPLTVTSAQKNPTAFYLCASSISVTVNYGYTFGSGTRLTVV.

The V and J genes are TRBV18 and TRBJ2-2, with D perhaps matching TRBD1 (5 bases). V gave up 1 base and J gave up 5 bases, with 14 bases separating them. This CDR3 contains 16 residues. Germline V gives CDR1 KGHSH, CDR2 LQKENI. DNA of the CDR3: TGTGCCAGCTCACCACAAAAAGGGGATCTTACCGGGGAGCTGTTTTTT. It specifies CASSPQKGDLTGELFF.

This rearrangement joins TRBV29-1 to TRBJ1-1; 7 nucleotides agree with TRBD1. J lost 2 bases, V lost 6 bases, and 12 bases had no gene match. Looked up from germline, CDR1 is SQVTM and CDR2 is ANQGSEA. This CDR3 has 15 amino acids. The CDR3 spells CSVNIRTGRNTEAFF. In nucleotides, the CDR3 is TGCAGCGTCAATATCAGGACAGGTCGAAACACTGAAGCTTTCTTT.

The chain recombines TRBV2 with TRBJ2-2, with 7 bases matching TRBD1. CDR3 length: 14 residues. The ends lost 7 bases at V and 7 bases at J; junction bases unmatched: 9. Germline values: CDR1 SNHLY, CDR2 FYNNEI. CDR3 in DNA: TGTGCCAGCATGGGGGCAGGGGGACACGGGGAGCTGTTTTTT. Translated: CASMGAGGHGELFF.

The chain joins TRBV27 to TRBJ2-7; 8 bases line up with TRBD2. The germline V gene has CDR1 MNHEY and CDR2 SMNVEV (reference sequence). The V segment lost 0 bases and the J segment 3 bases; nucleotides outside the gene matches: 4. The CDR3 totals 15 residues. DNA of the CDR3: TGTGCCAGCAGTTTATCAGACGGGGGGGACTACGAGCAGTACTTC. Protein product: CASSLSDGGDYEQYF.

The count of this clone is one. The J gene is TRBJ1-1, the V gene TRBV20-1; unclear D gene. This CDR3 contains 11 residues. Per the germline V gene, CDR1 is DFQATT and CDR2 is SNEGSKA (reference sequence). Trimming shortened V by 6 bases and J by 2 bases, and 7 bases separated the two germline ends. Written as DNA, the CDR3 is TGCAGTGCCGGCCGTAACACTGAAGCTTTCTTT. As protein: CSAGRNTEAFF.

This clone was seen only once. This chain uses TRBV10-3 with TRBJ2-7, with a weak D call TRBD2 (6 bases). This CDR3 contains 15 residues. Looked up from germline, CDR1 is ENHRY and CDR2 is SYGVKD. The V and J ends lost 2 bases and 3 bases respectively, with 14 bases between them. CDR3 in amino acids: CAISEAGGANYEQYF. CDR3 DNA: TGTGCCATCAGTGAGGCCGGAGGGGCTAACTACGAGCAGTACTTC.

The rearrangement links TRBV20-1 to TRBJ2-1; unclear D gene. Deletions cut 6 bases from V and 6 bases from J, with 6 bases between. The CDR3 runs to 10 residues. CDR1 is DFQATT and CDR2 is SNEGSKA in the germline V gene (reference sequence). The CDR3 region has the DNA TGCAGTGCCTGGGGCAATGAGCAGTTCTTC. Encoded protein: CSAWGNEQFF.

J is TRBJ2-7 and V is TRBV6-5, with unresolved D. This CDR3 spans 14 amino acids. V was shortened by 0 bases and J by 1 base, with 7 bases between the two germline ends. Germline V gene sequence: CDR1 MNHEY, CDR2 SVGAGI. This chain's CDR3 is CASSYSRLSYEQYF. The CDR3 DNA is TGTGCCAGCAGTTACTCGCGTTTGTCCTACGAGCAGTACTTC.

The chain carries TRBV5-1 and TRBJ2-7, with D perhaps matching TRBD2 (5 bases). The CDR3 spans 14 residues. Trimming shortened V by 4 bases and J by 2 bases, and 13 bases separated the two germline ends. The germline gives CDR1 SGHRS, CDR2 YFSETQ. The CDR3 DNA reads TGCGCCAGCAGCGTGGCCGGGCGGGCCTACGAGCAGTACTTC. As protein: CASSVAGRAYEQYF.

This chain connects TRBV11-3 to TRBJ1-2; D is undetermined. The CDR3 consists of 14 residues. Looked up from germline, CDR1 is SGHNT and CDR2 is YENEEA. Between the trimmed V and J ends, which lost 5 bases and 4 bases, there was a span of 14 bases. The CDR3 coding sequence is TGTGCCAGCAGCCATATTAGCGGGTGCTATGGCTACACCTTC. Translating it yields CASSHISGCYGYTF.

The J gene is TRBJ2-2, the V gene TRBV27, with TRBD1 matching over 8 bases. Germline CDR1 is MNHEY and CDR2 is SMNVEV (reference sequence). Germline trimming cut 4 bases from V and 5 bases from J; bases unmatched to any gene: 18. The CDR3 covers 19 residues. In nucleotides, the CDR3 is TGTGCCAGCAGTTGGGACCCCCCTGTCCAGGGGGACAGGACCGGGGAGCTGTTTTTT. As protein: CASSWDPPVQGDRTGELFF.

The chain is built from TRBV5-1 and TRBJ2-2, with TRBD2 matching over 7 bases. The V and J ends lost 0 bases and 1 base, in that order; junction bases with no gene match: 6. Germline CDR1 and CDR2: SGHRS and YFSETQ. CDR3 length equals 17 residues. CDR3 bases: TGCGCCAGCAGCTTGGGGTCAACGGGAGGGAACACCGGGGAGCTGTTTTTT. It encodes CASSLGSTGGNTGELFF.

The genes are TRBV30 and TRBJ2-5, with D perhaps TRBD2 (6 bases). TRBJ2-7 matches the DNA end more closely, so the J call is doubtful. CDR3 length: 11 residues. Germline CDR1 is GTSNPN and CDR2 is SVGIG (reference sequence). CDR3 amino acids: CASSWGDEQYF. CDR3 bases: TGTGCCTCGTCCTGGGGGGACGAGCAGTACTTC.

The V call is TRBV28, the J call TRBJ2-2; 7 bases align to TRBD2. CDR1 and CDR2 (germline): MDHEN, SYDVKM. With 3 bases clipped from V and 4 bases from J, the junction kept 2 bases outside the gene matches. The CDR3 is 14 amino acids. CDR3 amino acids: CASSFGEGTGELFF. DNA of the CDR3: TGTGCCAGCAGTTTCGGGGAGGGCACCGGGGAGCTGTTTTTT.

The chain combines TRBV5-5 with TRBJ1-5; D unclear. Germline assignment: CDR1 SGHKS and CDR2 YYEKEE (reference sequence). The CDR3 has 16 residues. Trimming pared 0 bases from V and 0 bases from J, leaving 10 bases between. The CDR3, as DNA: TGTGCCAGCAGCTTGGTCGGCAGCTATAGCAATCAGCCCCAGCATTTT. Translated, it gives CASSLVGSYSNQPQHF.

This chain uses TRBV9 with TRBJ2-1; 12 bases line up with TRBD2. With V trimmed by 2 bases and J by 1 base, 13 bases remained unmatched. There are 20 residues in the CDR3. The germline gives CDR1 SGDLS, CDR2 YYNGEE. The CDR3 sequence is CASSVGPGTSGSPSYNEQFF. The CDR3 DNA reads TGTGCCAGCAGCGTTGGTCCCGGGACTAGCGGGTCCCCTTCCTACAATGAGCAGTTCTTC. Full variable domain (remainder filled in from reference TRBV9 and TRBJ2-1): DSGVTQTPKHLITATGQRVTLRCSPRSGDLSVYWYQQSLDQGLQFLIQYYNGEERAKGNILERFSAQQFPDLHSELNLSSLELGDSALYFCASSVGPGTSGSPSYNEQFFGPGTRLTVL.

The gene calls are TRBV27 and TRBJ2-3; D is undetermined. Germline V CDR1 and CDR2: MNHEY, SMNVEV (reference sequence). The V end was cut by 7 bases, the J end by 6 bases, with 14 bases between. This CDR3 contains 13 residues. CDR3 in DNA: TGTGCCAGCACCTCAAGGGCAGAGGATACGCAGTATTTT. Translation gives CASTSRAEDTQYF.

V is TRBV7-8 and J is TRBJ1-2; the match to TRBD1 covers 10 bases. The CDR3 has 17 amino acids. Germline CDR1 reads SGHVS; CDR2 reads FQNEAQ. V trimming: 5 bases; J trimming: 4 bases; junction bases outside the gene matches: 13. In DNA, the CDR3 is TGTGCCAGCAGCCGACTTTCCGGGACAGGGGCCATCTATGGCTACACCTTC. It codes for CASSRLSGTGAIYGYTF. The whole variable domain, filled in from reference TRBV7-8 and TRBJ1-2, reads GAGVSQSPRYKVAKRGQDVALRCDPISGHVSLFWYQQALGQGPEFLTYFQNEAQLDKSGLPSDRFFAERPEGSVSTLKIQRTQQEDSAVYLCASSRLSGTGAIYGYTFGSGTRLTVV.

This rearrangement joins TRBV7-6 to TRBJ2-1; 8 bases map to TRBD1. V lost 6 bases to trimming and J lost 3 bases; unmatched junction nucleotides: 10. There are 16 residues in the CDR3. Looked up from germline, CDR1 is SGHVS and CDR2 is FNYEAQ. The CDR3: CASSPETGDVYNEQFF. In nucleotides, the CDR3 is TGTGCCAGCAGTCCGGAGACAGGGGATGTCTACAATGAGCAGTTCTTC.

The chain links TRBV19 to TRBJ2-6; possible D gene TRBD2, 6 bases. Germline-derived CDR1 and CDR2 are LNHDA and SQIVND (reference sequence). The CDR3 spans 15 residues. V lost 8 bases, J lost 1 base, and 12 bases lay in between. CDR3 in DNA: TGTGCCAGTTCTTACGGGGGTTCTGGGGCCAACGTCCTGACTTTC. Amino acids: CASSYGGSGANVLTF.

This chain links TRBV29-1 with TRBJ1-1, with TRBD1 matching 7 bases. The J segment lost 1 base and the V segment lost 7 bases, leaving 9 bases of the junction unmatched. Germline V gene data show CDR1 as SQVTM and CDR2 as ANQGSEA. The CDR3 is 14 amino acids. The CDR3 is CSAKPTGANTEAFF. CDR3 DNA sequence: TGCAGCGCCAAACCTACAGGGGCGAACACTGAAGCTTTCTTT.

The chain links TRBV19 to TRBJ1-1; the D gene is possibly TRBD1 (6 bases). There are 15 residues in the CDR3. Germline lookup yields CDR1 LNHDA and CDR2 SQIVND (reference sequence). The ends were cut back, 6 bases at V and 6 bases at J, with 20 bases in the middle. CDR3 in DNA: TGTGCCAGTAGGGCACAGGGAGAAGGGACGGCTGAAGCTTTCTTT. It codes for CASRAQGEGTAEAFF.

The rearrangement joins TRBV6-4 to TRBJ1-1; D not resolved. CDR1 is MRHNA and CDR2 is SNTAGT in the germline V gene. Trimming removed 4 bases at V and 3 bases at J, with 18 bases between. CDR3 length: 16 amino acids. This CDR3 is CASSGWGVIVDTEAFF. The CDR3, as DNA: TGTGCCAGCAGTGGTTGGGGAGTGATTGTCGACACTGAAGCTTTCTTT.

The genes are TRBV2 and TRBJ1-2; 11 bases map to TRBD1. Germline values: CDR1 SNHLY, CDR2 FYNNEI. With V trimmed by 9 bases and J by 3 bases, 6 bases remained unmatched. CDR3 size: 14 residues. The CDR3 is CARVRTGGDYGYTF. The CDR3 DNA is TGTGCCAGGGTTAGGACAGGGGGCGACTATGGCTACACCTTC.

The chain employs TRBV5-8 and TRBJ1-5; 10 bases are a match to TRBD1. The CDR3 loop spans 15 amino acids. With 3 bases clipped from V and 6 bases from J, the junction kept 6 bases outside the gene matches. CDR1 and CDR2 from the germline V gene are SGHTS and YDEGEE. In DNA form, the CDR3 reads TGTGCCAGCAGCTGGGGACAGGGGACTTTTCAGCCCCAGCATTTT. Its translation: CASSWGQGTFQPQHF.

CDR3 DNA: TGTGCCAGCTCTACCGACAACTCCTATAATTCACCCCTCCACTTT. This encodes CASSTDNSYNSPLHF. The chain is built from TRBV27 and TRBJ1-6, with D unclear. Germline assignment: CDR1 MNHEY and CDR2 SMNVEV (reference sequence). The CDR3 contains 15 residues. Trimming stripped 8 bases from V and 0 bases from J, with 11 bases between.